These 12 T cell receptor beta chains share one sample of origin, sequenced in a study of blood T cell repertoires in COVID-19. The repertoire was sequenced with immunoSEQ multiplex PCR; TCRdb's copy has only in-frame clones and lacks some. This table holds 55,000 to 75,000 clones, around 88% found once. The sequencing input was peripheral blood. The receptors shown here come from a human donor in a cohort sampled during active COVID-19.

J is TRBJ1-1 and V is TRBV28; possibly TRBD1 for D (5 bases). Germline V lookup: CDR1 MDHEN, CDR2 SYDVKM. The V and J ends lost 10 bases and 3 bases respectively, with 9 bases between them. This CDR3 is 11 amino acids long. DNA of the CDR3: TGTGCCACCGCAGGGCACACTGAAGCTTTCTTT. It yields the protein CATAGHTEAFF.

The sample holds one count of this clone. The CDR3 DNA reads as TGTGCCAGCAGTGGCGGGGTAGGGAGCTCCTATAATTCACCCCTCCACTTT. Amino acids: CASSGGVGSSYNSPLHF. This chain joins TRBV6-1 and TRBJ1-6; the D is unclear. In germline, CDR1 is MNHNS, CDR2 SASEGT. V shed 4 bases and J shed 0 bases, with 13 bases lying between them. The CDR3 totals 17 residues.

V is TRBV5-4 and J is TRBJ2-1; 11 bases agree with TRBD2. The CDR3 runs 16 residues. V trimming: 0 bases; J trimming: 6 bases; junction bases outside the gene matches: 5. Looked up from germline, CDR1 is SGHNT and CDR2 is YYREEE (reference sequence). CDR3 in DNA: TGTGCCAGCAGCTTGGTTGGTAGCGGGGGGGCCAATGAGCAGTTCTTC. Protein sequence: CASSLVGSGGANEQFF.

This clone is labeled as medium-sized. V is TRBV4-1 and J is TRBJ2-1; a possible D gene is TRBD1 (7 bases). Trimming left V 4 bases short and J 4 bases short, with 14 bases between. Germline-derived CDR1 and CDR2 are MGHRA and YSYEKL. The CDR3 is made up of 15 amino acids. CDR3 protein: CASSPRDSIYNEQFF. CDR3 in DNA: TGCGCCAGCAGCCCGCGGGACAGTATATACAATGAGCAGTTCTTC.

This clone was seen a handful of times. V and J are TRBV5-4 and TRBJ1-2; D is uncertain. The germline gives CDR1 SGHNT, CDR2 YYREEE (reference sequence). The CDR3 consists of 12 residues. V shed 1 base and J shed 8 bases, with 9 bases lying between them. CDR3 nucleotides: TGTGCCAGCAGCTTGATAGCGGACGGCTACACCTTC. It yields the protein CASSLIADGYTF. Filled out from reference TRBV5-4 and TRBJ1-2, the complete variable domain reads ETGVTQSPTHLIKTRGQQVTLRCSSQSGHNTVSWYQQALGQGPQFIFQYYREEENGRGNFPPRFSGLQFPNYSSELNVNALELDDSALYLCASSLIADGYTFGSGTRLTVV.

The chain links TRBV7-8 to TRBJ1-1; 7 nucleotides match TRBD1. Germline loops: CDR1 SGHVS, CDR2 FQNEAQ. The CDR3 consists of 14 residues. Germline trimming cut 1 base from V and 4 bases from J; bases unmatched to any gene: 3. The CDR3 is CASSLEGAGTEAFF. The CDR3 DNA reads as TGTGCCAGCAGCTTAGAGGGGGCGGGCACTGAAGCTTTCTTT.

This clone was counted only a few times. The chain has TRBV5-4 and TRBJ1-2; D is undetermined. V was pared by 4 bases and J by 2 bases, with 15 bases between. The length of the CDR3 is 15 residues. Per germline, CDR1 SGHNT and CDR2 YYREEE (reference sequence). The CDR3: CASSPGRVENYGYTF. The CDR3 DNA reads TGTGCCAGCAGCCCGGGGAGGGTTGAGAACTATGGCTACACCTTC.

This clone was found once. The V and J genes are TRBV2 and TRBJ2-3; TRBD1 might be the D (6 bases). This CDR3 spans 12 amino acids. Looked up from germline, CDR1 is SNHLY and CDR2 is FYNNEI. V lost 10 bases and J 4 bases, leaving 12 bases between the germline ends. The CDR3 DNA sequence: TGTGCCACCTCAGGGGACGCAGATACGCAGTATTTT. Its protein is CATSGDADTQYF.

The chain uses TRBV18 and TRBJ1-3, with TRBD1 matching over 12 bases. Germline CDR1 and CDR2: KGHSH and LQKENI. The V segment lost 5 bases and the J segment 1 base; nucleotides outside the gene matches: 3. The CDR3 has 16 residues. CDR3 DNA: TGTGCCAGCTCAACGGGACAGGGGGCATCTGGAAACACCATATATTTT. This encodes CASSTGQGASGNTIYF. Full variable domain (missing parts from reference TRBV18 and TRBJ1-3): NAGVMQNPRHLVRRRGQEARLRCSPMKGHSHVYWYRQLPEEGLKFMVYLQKENIIDESGMPKERFSAEFPKEGPSILRIQQVVRGDSAAYFCASSTGQGASGNTIYFGEGSWLTVV.

J is TRBJ2-4 and V is TRBV5-1, with TRBD1 identical over 8 bases. The V gene end was trimmed by 3 bases and the J gene end by 8 bases; junction bases not matched to a gene: 10. The CDR3 is made up of 15 amino acids. CDR1 SGHRS and CDR2 YFSETQ come from the germline V gene. The CDR3 bases are TGCGCCAGCAGCTCGACAGGGGACCCGGAGGACATTCAGTACTTC. Residues: CASSSTGDPEDIQYF.

The chain joins TRBV6-6 to TRBJ1-5; D is possibly TRBD1 (6 bases). Trimming removed 7 bases from V and 7 bases from J, with 14 bases in between. Germline loops: CDR1 MNHNY, CDR2 SVGAGI (reference sequence). The length of the CDR3 is 13 residues. The CDR3 DNA follows: TGTGCCAGCACACAGGGACCCAACCAGCCCCAGCATTTT. Protein: CASTQGPNQPQHF.

The rearrangement joins TRBV11-3 to TRBJ1-6; 9 nucleotides line up with TRBD1. With 10 bases clipped from V and 8 bases from J, the junction kept 12 bases outside the gene matches. Looked up from germline, CDR1 is SGHNT and CDR2 is YENEEA. The CDR3 has 15 residues. The CDR3, as DNA: TGTGCCACCGGAAGAACAGGGGGCTTTTATTCACCCCTCCACTTT. Amino acid sequence: CATGRTGGFYSPLHF. Full variable domain (missing parts from reference TRBV11-3 and TRBJ1-6): EAGVVQSPRYKIIEKKQPVAFWCNPISGHNTLYWYLQNLGQGPELLIRYENEEAVDDSQLPKDRFSAERLKGVDSTLKIQPAELGDSAVYLCATGRTGGFYSPLHFGNGTRLTVT.